The clone carrying this T cell receptor (beta chain) came up a few times. TCRdb recomputed calls from the 5' RACE reads with MiXCR, one row per CDR3 protein. The sample gives a few hundred thousand distinct CDR3 sequences, roughly an eighth of which show up once; more than 0.8% is in the top ten. The data stem from a study of identical twins. The germline V gene encodes CDR1 SNHLY and CDR2 FYNNEI. This CDR3 has 12 residues. The V gene lost 10 bases and the J gene lost 4 bases, with 11 bases spanning the gap. These sequences were also reported in another study, on yellow fever vaccine responses in identical twins.

Sequencing was performed on CD4+ T cells sorted from blood. The rearrangement uses TRBV2 and TRBJ2-1, with D hard to call. The clonotype originates from a woman younger than 35 in good health. CDR3 sequence (DNA): TGTGCCACCTCGGTGAGGTACAATGAGCAGTTCTTC. Encoded protein: CATSVRYNEQFF.